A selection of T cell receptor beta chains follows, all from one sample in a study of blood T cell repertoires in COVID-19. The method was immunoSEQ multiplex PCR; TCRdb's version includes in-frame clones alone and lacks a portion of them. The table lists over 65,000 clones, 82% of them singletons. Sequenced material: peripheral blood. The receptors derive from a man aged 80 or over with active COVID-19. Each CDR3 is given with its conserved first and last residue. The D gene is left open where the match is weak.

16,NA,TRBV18,CASSPQAGRGNTEAFF
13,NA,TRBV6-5,CASSWVGKNEQFF
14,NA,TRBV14,CASSQGGRTGELFF
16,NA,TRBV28,CASSFRGSAYNSPLHF
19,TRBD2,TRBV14,CASSKGPYGLGYGQETQYF
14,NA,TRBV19,CASSVGQRTYEQYF
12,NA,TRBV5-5,CASSINQETQYF
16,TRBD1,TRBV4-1,CASSLRAGDRGYEQYF
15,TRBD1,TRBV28,CASRPSGQGAYEQYF
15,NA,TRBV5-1,CASSLTVLSSYEQYF
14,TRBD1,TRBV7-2,CASSFPTGDRGYTF
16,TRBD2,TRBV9,CASSVRAGGPTGELFF
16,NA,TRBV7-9,CASSFGGAGAGNTIYF
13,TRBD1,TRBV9,CASSATGNYGYTF
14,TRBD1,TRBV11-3,CASSPTGMTYEQYF
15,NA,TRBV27,CASRLAWDSSYEQYF
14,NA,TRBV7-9,CASSLGGGGYGYTF
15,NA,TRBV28,CASTPTGMGYSPLHF
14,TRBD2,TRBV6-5,CASSYSGTNYEQYF
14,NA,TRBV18,CASSPSRGNTEAFF
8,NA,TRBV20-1,CSVAGYTF
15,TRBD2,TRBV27,CASSSGLAGGLEQYF
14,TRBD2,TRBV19,CASSIFSAGEEQYF
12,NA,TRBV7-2,CASRREGWGYTF
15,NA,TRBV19,CASSSQGAGQQPQHF
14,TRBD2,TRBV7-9,CASRLAGDTGELFF
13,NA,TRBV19,CASALGWGNEQFF
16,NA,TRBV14,CASSRGPATLNTEAFF
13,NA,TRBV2,CASSRTATYEQYF
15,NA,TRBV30,CAWSVRPAGDSPLHF
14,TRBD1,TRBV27,CASSFRDRGSEAFF
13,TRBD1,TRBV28,CASEGASSYEQYF
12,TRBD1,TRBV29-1,CSARQGFYEQYF
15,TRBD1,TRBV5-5,CASSLMGQGSYEQYF
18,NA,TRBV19,CASRKPPGQASGANVLTF
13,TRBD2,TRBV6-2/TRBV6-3,CASSGTTAYEQYF
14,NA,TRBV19,CASSSTGIYTEAFF
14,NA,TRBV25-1,CASSAKDSSYEQYF
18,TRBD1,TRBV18,CASSPMGTAGFSNQPQHF
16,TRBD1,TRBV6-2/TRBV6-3,CASSQPGQGRSYEQYF
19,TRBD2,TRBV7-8,CASSLLGTSGVFSYNEQFF
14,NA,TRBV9,CASSVGLSTDTQYF
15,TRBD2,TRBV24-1,CATSFSGVSYNEQFF
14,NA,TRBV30,CAWRGAANTGELFF